The 23 T cell receptor beta chains in this list originate from one sample, sequenced in a study of T cell responses to AZD1222 COVID-19 vaccine. Produced via immunoSEQ multiplex PCR; TCRdb's table is partial and in-frame only. Altogether under 150,000 clones are present, approximately 88% being singletons, with the ten largest covering around 16%. The starting material was peripheral blood, obtained on day 0 of AZD1222 vaccination. Receptors originate from an adult in good health.

The chain is built from TRBV5-4 and TRBJ1-2; D is uncertain. Trimming took off 0 bases at V and 8 bases at J, with 14 bases between the two ends. The germline CDR1 and CDR2 sequences are SGHNT and YYREEE (reference sequence). This CDR3 comprises 14 residues. The CDR3 coding sequence is TGTGCCAGCAGCTTGGAACCAGGCCGGGTAGGCTACACCTTC. It is translated as CASSLEPGRVGYTF.

Worth noting for this clone: In the same sample, other DNA sequences code for this CDR3. The chain uses TRBV6-5 and TRBJ1-1; unclear D gene. This CDR3 is 14 amino acids long. V dropped 6 bases and J dropped 1 base, with 12 bases sitting between them. Germline CDR1 and CDR2: MNHEY and SVGAGI. The CDR3 DNA reads as TGTGCCAGCAGACGCGATCGGGAGAACACTGAAGCTTTCTTT. Protein: CASRRDRENTEAFF.

Comment on this clone: An end of the junction differs from the germline gene, which may be a read error. The rearrangement joins TRBV28 to TRBJ1-5, with TRBD1 matching over 7 bases. The CDR3 is 12 amino acids. CDR1 and CDR2 (germline): MDHEN, SYDVKM. As DNA, the CDR3 is TGCCTGACAGGGCCCCCTCCCCAGCCCCAGCATTTT. Its protein is CLTGPPPQPQHF. Together with reference TRBV28 and TRBJ1-5, the CDR3 gives the full variable domain: DVKVTQSSRYLVKRTGEKVFLECVQDMDHENMFWYRQDPGLGLRLIYFSYDVKMKEKGDIPEGYSVSREKKERFSLILESASTNQTSMYLCLTGPPPQPQHFGDGTRLSIL.

The chain combines TRBV4-1 with TRBJ2-2; 7 bases agree with TRBD1. CDR1 and CDR2 (germline): MGHRA, YSYEKL. This CDR3 spans 14 amino acids. V shed 8 bases and J 4 bases; nucleotides not matched to a gene: 7. CDR3 protein: CASEDRVATGELFF. The CDR3 DNA reads as TGCGCCAGCGAAGACAGGGTCGCCACCGGGGAGCTGTTTTTT.

The gene calls are TRBV29-1 and TRBJ2-2; the D gene is possibly TRBD2 (6 bases). Germline values: CDR1 SQVTM, CDR2 ANQGSEA. The ends were cut back, 4 bases at V and 8 bases at J, with 17 bases in the middle. This CDR3 is built from 14 residues. CDR3 coding DNA: TGCAGCGTTGGGGACTCCGGGGTAGCGGGGGAGCTGTTTTTT. Protein product: CSVGDSGVAGELFF.

This clone occurred once. The chain couples TRBV6-5 to TRBJ1-1; possibly TRBD1 for D (5 bases). Germline CDR1 and CDR2: MNHEY and SVGAGI. Trimming removed 6 bases from V and 5 bases from J, with 16 bases in between. CDR3 length: 14 amino acids. The CDR3 sequence: CASRDGGVGTEAFF. CDR3 bases: TGTGCCAGCAGAGACGGGGGAGTAGGGACTGAAGCTTTCTTT.

The chain is built from TRBV12-3 or TRBV12-4 and TRBJ1-4; D is unclear. Trimming left V 7 bases short and J 10 bases short, with 16 bases between. The CDR3 is made up of 13 amino acids. CDR3 sequence reads: CASTIFEGGKLFF. CDR3 nucleotide sequence: TGTGCCAGCACTATTTTCGAGGGAGGAAAACTGTTTTTT.

The chain employs TRBV5-4 and TRBJ2-5; D possibly uses TRBD1 or TRBD2 (5 bases each). From germline, CDR1 is SGHNT and CDR2 YYREEE (reference sequence). CDR3 size: 13 residues. V was pared by 7 bases and J by 1 base, with 11 bases between. In nucleotides, the CDR3 is TGTGCCAGCGCCTACGGGACCCAAGAGACCCAGTACTTC. This codes for CASAYGTQETQYF.

This sequence joins TRBV3-1 (or the pseudogene TRBV3-2) and TRBJ1-2, with D possibly TRBD1 on 6 matching bases. The germline V and J ends were trimmed by 1 base and 8 bases, with 14 bases remaining between them. The CDR3 length is 14 residues. Looked up from germline, CDR1 is LGHDT and CDR2 is YNNKEL (reference sequence). CDR3 sequence reads: CASSQGAGAEGYTF. Here the CDR3 DNA reads TGTGCCAGCAGCCAAGGAGCAGGGGCGGAAGGCTACACCTTC.

The chain has TRBV5-1 and TRBJ1-5; D is ambiguous. CDR3 size: 13 residues. V lost 1 base and J lost 1, with 3 bases in between. The germline V gene has CDR1 SGHRS and CDR2 YFSETQ. CDR3 nucleotide sequence: TGCGCCAGCAGCTTGCAAAGCAATCAGCCCCAGCATTTT. It is translated as CASSLQSNQPQHF.

The chain recombines TRBV7-2 with TRBJ2-1; 8 positions agree with TRBD2. The germline gives CDR1 SGHTA, CDR2 FQGNSA. V lost 8 bases, J lost 7 bases, and 10 bases stayed unmatched. CDR3 length: 14 amino acids. CDR3 in DNA: TGTGCCAGCTCCTGGGACGGGGGGGCTAATGAGCAGTTCTTC. Amino acids: CASSWDGGANEQFF.

The chain combines TRBV6-2 or TRBV6-3 with TRBJ2-7; the match to TRBD1 covers 8 bases. V lost 0 bases, J lost 4 bases, and 17 bases stayed unmatched. From germline, CDR1 is MNHEY and CDR2 SVGEGT. CDR3 length equals 19 residues. The chain's CDR3 is CASSYSDRSGTGVLYEQYF. Here the CDR3 DNA reads TGTGCCAGCAGTTACTCCGATCGATCGGGGACAGGAGTACTTTACGAGCAGTACTTC.

V is TRBV16 and J is TRBJ1-1; D remains ambiguous. Germline CDR1 is KGHSY and CDR2 is FQNENV. V gave up 2 bases and J gave up 4 bases, with 14 bases separating them. CDR3 length: 15 residues. This CDR3 reads CASSQLGGRVTEAFF. The CDR3 DNA reads TGTGCCAGCAGCCAACTAGGAGGGCGGGTCACTGAAGCTTTCTTT.

The chain couples TRBV19 to TRBJ1-3, with D maybe TRBD1 (6 bases). Per the germline V gene, CDR1 is LNHDA and CDR2 is SQIVND (reference sequence). The CDR3 spans 16 residues. The V and J ends lost 6 bases and 0 bases respectively, with 15 bases between them. The CDR3 DNA is TGTGCCAGTAGCCCTCCACAGGGTCACTCTGGAAACACCATATATTTT. This gives the protein CASSPPQGHSGNTIYF. The full variable domain, its missing parts supplied by reference TRBV19 and TRBJ1-3, is DGGITQSPKYLFRKEGQNVTLSCEQNLNHDAMYWYRQDPGQGLRLIYYSQIVNDFQKGDIAEGYSVSREKKESFPLTVTSAQKNPTAFYLCASSPPQGHSGNTIYFGEGSWLTVV.

The chain joins TRBV6-5 to TRBJ1-1; no clear D. The germline CDR1 and CDR2 sequences are MNHEY and SVGAGI. This CDR3 contains 11 residues. The ends were cut back, 9 bases at V and 2 bases at J, with 7 bases in the middle. The CDR3 spells CASLGNTEAFF. In DNA form, the CDR3 reads TGTGCCAGTTTAGGTAACACTGAAGCTTTCTTT.

The CDR3 loop reads CASTSPWGSNEKLFF. The DNA of the CDR3 is TGTGCCAGCACCAGCCCGTGGGGGTCTAATGAAAAACTGTTTTTT. The chain recombines TRBV28 with TRBJ1-4; D possibly corresponds to TRBD1 (5 bases). V lost 7 bases to trimming and J lost 3 bases, with 15 bases between them. CDR1 MDHEN and CDR2 SYDVKM come from the germline V gene. The CDR3 covers 15 residues.

The V gene is TRBV18, the J gene TRBJ1-3; D is perhaps TRBD1 (5 bases). CDR3 length: 17 amino acids. Germline CDR1 reads KGHSH; CDR2 reads LQKENI. Trimming shortened V by 3 bases and J by 4 bases, and 19 bases separated the two germline ends. CDR3 loop: CASSPTSGPQGGNTIYF. Here the CDR3 DNA reads TGTGCCAGCTCACCCACGTCCGGTCCCCAGGGAGGAAACACCATATATTTT.

This clone was detected only once. The chain employs TRBV7-3 and TRBJ1-2; 9 nucleotides align to TRBD1. Germline CDR1 and CDR2: SGHTA and FQGTGA. CDR3 size: 16 residues. V dropped 5 bases and J dropped 3; count of bases not matched to a gene: 10. CDR3 sequence (DNA): TGTGCCAGCAGCCCCCTGGGGACAGGGACCGACTATGGCTACACCTTC. This sequence encodes CASSPLGTGTDYGYTF.

This chain links TRBV19 with TRBJ1-5, with D unresolved. V lost 2 bases, J lost 4 bases, and 9 bases lay in between. Looked up from germline, CDR1 is LNHDA and CDR2 is SQIVND (reference sequence). This CDR3 is 14 amino acids long. This chain's CDR3 is CASSISRLNQPQHF. In nucleotides, the CDR3 is TGTGCCAGTAGTATAAGTCGGCTTAATCAGCCCCAGCATTTT.

The V call is TRBV27, the J call TRBJ1-2; TRBD1 matches at 7 bases. V dropped 6 bases and J dropped 2; count of bases not matched to a gene: 12. The CDR3 is 16 residues long. Germline CDR1 reads MNHEY; CDR2 reads SMNVEV (reference sequence). CDR3 nucleotide sequence: TGTGCCAGCAGAACGGACAGGCCCCTGGGGAACTATGGCTACACCTTC. Translating gives CASRTDRPLGNYGYTF.

The chain is built from TRBV5-6 and TRBJ2-7, with 7 positions matching TRBD1. From germline, CDR1 is SGHDT and CDR2 YYEEEE. The CDR3 length is 16 residues. The J segment lost 1 base and the V segment lost 0 bases, leaving 7 bases of the junction unmatched. CDR3: CASSLAGTALSYEQYF. The CDR3 region has the DNA TGTGCCAGCAGCTTGGCCGGGACAGCGCTTTCCTACGAGCAGTACTTC.

This chain joins TRBV2 and TRBJ2-5; weak D call: TRBD1 (5 bases). This CDR3 has 12 residues. Deletions cut 3 bases from V and 4 bases from J, with 6 bases between. Germline CDR1 is SNHLY and CDR2 is FYNNEI. The CDR3 DNA reads as TGTGCCAGCAGTGATGACAGAGAGACCCAGTACTTC. Translation: CASSDDRETQYF.

The J gene is TRBJ1-4, the V gene TRBV19; D not certain. This CDR3 region has 13 residues. V was trimmed by 5 bases and J by 8 bases, leaving 12 bases between them. Per germline, CDR1 LNHDA and CDR2 SQIVND (reference sequence). DNA of the CDR3: TGTGCCAGTAGTTTTGGAGGGTACGAAAAACTGTTTTTT. This sequence encodes CASSFGGYEKLFF.